The rows below give T cell receptor beta chains drawn from one sample of a study of OX40 agonist ivuxolimab in advanced cancers. Produced via immunoSEQ multiplex PCR; TCRdb's table is partial and in-frame only. The data contain about 64,000 clones, about 86% of them singletons. Sequences were derived from CD4+ or CD8+ T cells sorted from blood, sampled in a trial of the OX40 agonist ivuxolimab. These receptor sequences come from an adult with an advanced solid tumor such as melanoma, head and neck, liver or kidney cancer. CDR3s include the opening cysteine and the closing phenylalanine or tryptophan. A D gene is named only where the DNA matches it firmly. Clone size is shown for a subset of rows, as once, few, many or a class of expanded clone.

clone size	V gene	J gene	D gene	CDR3 DNA	CDR3 protein
-	TRBV7-9	TRBJ1-4	-	TGTGCCAGCAGCTTAGTAGCAGGGCTGGGGAATGAAAAACTGTTTTTT	CASSLVAGLGNEKLFF
-	TRBV29-1	TRBJ2-5	-	TGCAGCGTTGAAGGAGGGAGGGGGCGGTCAGAGACCCAGTACTTC	CSVEGGRGRSETQYF
many	TRBV28	TRBJ1-5	TRBD1	TGTGCCAGCAGGGGGACAGTTGGCTTACGGGATCAGCCCCAGCATTTT	CASRGTVGLRDQPQHF
-	TRBV28	TRBJ1-3	-	TGTGCCAGCAGCCGCACGCAGAGCTCTGGAAACACCATATATTTT	CASSRTQSSGNTIYF
-	TRBV7-8	TRBJ2-7	-	TGTGCCAGCAGCTTAGGCAGGGTCACCTCCTACGAGCAGTACTTC	CASSLGRVTSYEQYF
-	TRBV14	TRBJ1-1	-	TGTGCCAGCAGCGAAGGGACGGACACTGAAGCTTTCTTT	CASSEGTDTEAFF
-	TRBV5-4	TRBJ2-2	TRBD1	TGTGCCAGCAGCTTGCAGACAGGGGACACCGGGGAGCTGTTTTTT	CASSLQTGDTGELFF
-	TRBV6-1	TRBJ1-1	-	TGTGCCAGCAGTGGGGGGGCTGTCACTGAAGCTTTCTTT	CASSGGAVTEAFF
-	TRBV5-1	TRBJ1-2	TRBD1	TGCGCCAGCAGCTTGGGGGTAGGGGGCCAGGGGGCTGATGGCTACACCTTC	CASSLGVGGQGADGYTF
-	TRBV30	TRBJ2-6	-	TGTGCCTGGAGTGGGGTCGAAGCCTTTTCTGGGGCCAACGTCCTGACTTTC	CAWSGVEAFSGANVLTF
-	TRBV6-1	TRBJ2-1	-	TGTGCCAGCAGTGGCCCTAGGTTCTCCTACAATGAGCAGTTCTTC	CASSGPRFSYNEQFF
-	TRBV19	TRBJ2-3	-	TGTGCCAGTAGTATAGGGACATGGGCAGATACGCAGTATTTT	CASSIGTWADTQYF
-	TRBV7-3	TRBJ2-1	TRBD2	TGTGCCAGCAGCCTCCCCCTCCGGGGGGAAAGAAGTGAGCAGTTCTTC	CASSLPLRGERSEQFF
-	TRBV7-8	TRBJ2-5	-	TGTGCCAGCAGCTTAGGACAGCAAGAGACCCAGTACTTC	CASSLGQQETQYF
-	TRBV7-9	TRBJ2-5	-	TGTGCCAGCCGCTCGGCGGAAGAGACCCAGTACTTC	CASRSAEETQYF
-	TRBV5-1	TRBJ2-5	-	TGCGCCAGCAGGACTAGTAAAGAGACCCAGTACTTC	CASRTSKETQYF
-	TRBV30	TRBJ1-4	-	TGTGCCGTACAGGGATTTGCTGAAAAACTGTTTTTT	CAVQGFAEKLFF
-	TRBV4-1	TRBJ2-5	-	TGCGCCAGCAGCCAAGATCTCGACCGAGAGACCCAGTACTTC	CASSQDLDRETQYF
-	TRBV30	TRBJ1-3	-	TGTGCCTGGACCGTAGCTGGGGGTGGAAACACCATATATTTT	CAWTVAGGGNTIYF
-	TRBV7-2	TRBJ2-1	-	TGTGCCAGCAGTCAAGCAGGGGTGGCCGGAGGTGAGCAGTTCTTC	CASSQAGVAGGEQFF
-	TRBV6-5	TRBJ2-1	-	TGTGCCAGCAGTCCAGCGTATGAGCAGTTCTTC	CASSPAYEQFF
-	TRBV28	TRBJ1-5	TRBD1	TGTGCCAGCAGTTTCCCGGGACAGGCTCTCAATCAGCCCCAGCATTTT	CASSFPGQALNQPQHF
-	TRBV5-4	TRBJ2-7	-	TGTGCCAGCAGCTCCCCCGCTAGTGAGGAGCAGTACTTC	CASSSPASEEQYF
-	TRBV29-1	TRBJ2-7	-	TGCAGCGTTAACCTCTTAACCTCCTACGAGCAGTACTTC	CSVNLLTSYEQYF
-	TRBV2	TRBJ1-1	-	TGTGCCAGTAGACCGACAATGAACACTGAAGCTTTCTTT	CASRPTMNTEAFF
-	TRBV7-3	TRBJ2-3	-	TGTGCCAGCAGCTCAAGGACGCACGGCACAGATACGCAGTATTTT	CASSSRTHGTDTQYF
once	TRBV6-5	TRBJ2-5	-	TGTGCCAGCAGTAACCGGGACTTTCAAGAGACCCAGTACTTC	CASSNRDFQETQYF
once	TRBV30	TRBJ2-5	-	TGTGCCTGGAGTGTAAGTAGGACACCGTACCAAGAGACCCAGTACTTC	CAWSVSRTPYQETQYF
-	TRBV5-4	TRBJ2-2	TRBD1	TGTGCCAGCAGCTTGGTCGGGACAGTCACCGGGGAGCTGTTTTTT	CASSLVGTVTGELFF
-	TRBV7-9	TRBJ2-3	-	TGTGCCAGCAGCCCCAGGGAATTTAGCACAGATACGCAGTATTTT	CASSPREFSTDTQYF
once	TRBV15	TRBJ1-1	-	TGTGCCACCAGCAGAGGGGGAACTGAAGCTTTCTTT	CATSRGGTEAFF